This T cell receptor (beta chain) was sequenced in a study of beta chain features in type 1 diabetes (dated by TCRdb to 2017 to 2018). Study-level background: Mean age, gender distribution, total cell number and subset yield did not differ between patients and healthy donors. Naive and central memory subsets were obtained from all 28 donors, but regulatory and stem cell-like memory subsets were isolated from only 8 patients and roughly eight healthy donors. In the study, TCRB repertoires of sorted circulating CD4+ T cell subsets from recently diagnosed type 1 diabetes patients were compared with those of matched healthy donors. Across all samples, about 110 million sorted cells were examined, and cell number per subset correlated strongly with RNA yield.

Sequences SEHNR (CDR1) and FQNEAQ (CDR2) are obtained from the germline V gene (reference sequence). Trimming leaves V shorter by 5 bases and J shorter by 4 bases, with the junction holding 6 bases beyond the gene matches. Reading from cysteine to phenylalanine, the CDR3 counts 14 amino acids. Solely the CDR3 DNA is kept, with 42 bases framed from the first base. The High Capacity cDNA Reverse Transcription Kit was used to reverse transcribe all of the isolated RNA, meaning that expressed TCRB transcripts were what got sequenced. For stem cell-like memory T cell samples, survey-depth immunoSEQ sequencing was used, averaging about 970,000 total reads per sample. Sorted cells were lysed in RLT buffer and RNA was extracted with DNase-treated RNeasy Micro or Mini kits, depending on cell number. Each cell subset was processed separately to prevent cross-contamination, with patient and healthy donor samples processed together. TCRB sequences were amplified from cDNA with the immunoSEQ multiplex PCR, producing 87-bp fragments spanning the CDR3 region. Amplicons were sequenced on the Illumina HiSeq platform. Turning to the authors' computational methods: PCR bias was computationally corrected using synthetic template baselines, reads within Hamming distance 2 were collapsed, and singletons that could not be merged were discarded. Reads were aligned against IMGT to assign V, D and J genes, CDR3 length and insertions or deletions at six rearrangement sites. Clonotype counts were normalized to sorted cell number within each subset before computing true diversity and Gini coefficients with the tcR R package. The overlap coefficient, calculated on TCRB nucleotide sequences, was used to quantify repertoire sharing. TCRdb stores this immuneACCESS table with in-frame sequences only. Part of the clones is absent; in the studies checked, under half of the shortfall reflects unresolved V genes, and no reason is known for the rest. V and J calls and clone size are as listed in that table; D and trimming were resolved from the DNA. The sample yields over 100,000 clones; about 40% were counted once. About 0.063% of the sample is held by the ten biggest clonotypes.

A remark on this clone: There is no known antigen for this receptor. Per-base qualities were not stored, and no clone one base away is much larger.

From each donor, a single peripheral blood sample of 90 to 150 mL on average was drawn into heparinised tubes. A BD FACSAria II and a panel including CD45RO, CCR7, CD25, CD127, CD95 and CD27 were used to sort naive, central memory, regulatory and stem cell-like memory CD4+ T cells. All sorted populations exceeded 98% purity. Right away, PBMCs were isolated by Lymphoprep density gradient centrifugation and were stained directly, with no culture step. So that batch effects would be minimized, each experiment stained and sorted samples in pairs, pairing one healthy donor with one patient. Summary of the overall study and its limitations: Shorter templates might be favored by PCR, yet because patient and control samples were amplified and corrected together, any such skew would affect both groups equally. Sequencing cDNA rather than genomic DNA could over-represent highly expressing activated cells, although activation and CD3 levels did not differ between groups. HLA sub-analyses involved small numbers of individuals, so any influence of HLA type on TCRB rearrangement remained unresolved. A moderate but significant shortening of TCRB CDR3 length was observed in type 1 diabetes patients in all four CD4+ subsets. At VDJ recombination sites, type 1 diabetes patients had fewer insertions and more deleted nucleotides, which implies abnormalities in thymic rearrangement. Naive, central memory and regulatory TCRB repertoires appeared more similar among patients than among healthy donors.

Material: stem cell memory CD4+ T cells from blood. This specimen's cell subset or site label, per the study, means: stem cell-like memory CD4+ T cells. The receptor was isolated from a young woman in good health. The chain uses TRBV7-9 and TRBJ2-7; TRBD1 lines up with 9 middle nucleotides. The CDR3 region: CASSPGTGKYEQYF. Here is the DNA: TGTGCCAGCAGCCCCGGGACAGGGAAATACGAGCAGTACTTC. The reference TRBV7-9 and TRBJ2-7 proteins fill in what lies around the CDR3, so the full variable domain reads DTGVSQNPRHKITKRGQNVTFRCDPISEHNRLYWYRQTLGQGPEFLTYFQNEAQLEKSRLLSDRFSAERPKGSFSTLEIQRTEQGDSAMYLCASSPGTGKYEQYFGPGTRLTVT.